Shown below are 21 T cell receptor beta chains from a single sample sequenced in a study of tissue T cells after allogeneic stem cell transplantation. Adult allogeneic hematopoietic cell transplant recipients with steroid-refractory graft-versus-host disease were prospectively enrolled for research autopsy. The protocol was immunoSEQ multiplex PCR, while the TCRdb copy is restricted to in-frame clones and leaves out a portion. The table lists around 2,800 clones, about 62% of them singletons. Sequencing was performed on ascending colon tissue, taken at autopsy. The receptors were gathered from a male patient at least 60 years old with steroid-refractory graft-versus-host disease after an allogeneic stem cell transplant. The T cells may come from the graft donor.

V and J are TRBV7-9 and TRBJ1-2; D not resolved. Trimming shortened V by 10 bases and J by 8 bases, and 8 bases separated the two germline ends. This CDR3 comprises 9 residues. Germline-derived CDR1 and CDR2 are SEHNR and FQNEAQ (reference sequence). CDR3 coding DNA: TGTGCCACCGAACAGGGCTACACCTTC. This encodes CATEQGYTF.

The rearrangement links TRBV19 to TRBJ1-3; D is ambiguous. There are 17 residues in the CDR3. V was cut by 6 bases and J by 0 bases, with 18 bases left in between. Germline V gene sequence: CDR1 LNHDA, CDR2 SQIVND (reference sequence). CDR3 amino acids: CASRIGQAGNSGNTIYF. DNA of the CDR3: TGTGCCAGTAGAATCGGTCAGGCCGGTAACTCTGGAAACACCATATATTTT. The complete variable domain, with remaining parts taken from reference TRBV19 and TRBJ1-3, reads DGGITQSPKYLFRKEGQNVTLSCEQNLNHDAMYWYRQDPGQGLRLIYYSQIVNDFQKGDIAEGYSVSREKKESFPLTVTSAQKNPTAFYLCASRIGQAGNSGNTIYFGEGSWLTVV.

The V and J genes are TRBV5-1 and TRBJ1-1, with D perhaps matching TRBD1 (6 bases). Germline V gene sequence: CDR1 SGHRS, CDR2 YFSETQ. The CDR3 totals 15 residues. The germline V and J ends were trimmed by 4 bases and 1 base, with 14 bases remaining between them. The CDR3 nucleotides read TGCGCCAGCAGCCTGGCGGGGGCAAGGAACACTGAAGCTTTCTTT. The encoded protein is CASSLAGARNTEAFF. Together with reference TRBV5-1 and TRBJ1-1, the CDR3 gives the full variable domain: KAGVTQTPRYLIKTRGQQVTLSCSPISGHRSVSWYQQTPGQGLQFLFEYFSETQRNKGNFPGRFSGRQFSNSRSEMNVSTLELGDSALYLCASSLAGARNTEAFFGQGTRLTVV.

The chain combines TRBV7-9 with TRBJ2-4; 11 nucleotides match TRBD2. Germline loops: CDR1 SEHNR, CDR2 FQNEAQ (reference sequence). The J segment lost 7 bases and the V segment lost 8 bases, leaving 1 base of the junction unmatched. The CDR3 consists of 12 residues. Here the CDR3 reads CASASGGNIQYF. The DNA for the CDR3 is TGTGCCAGCGCTAGCGGGGGGAACATTCAGTACTTC. The whole variable domain, remainder taken from reference TRBV7-9 and TRBJ2-4, is DTGVSQNPRHKITKRGQNVTFRCDPISEHNRLYWYRQTLGQGPEFLTYFQNEAQLEKSRLLSDRFSAERPKGSFSTLEIQRTEQGDSAMYLCASASGGNIQYFGAGTRLSVL.

This clone has more than one count but fewer than ten. The J gene is TRBJ1-1, the V gene TRBV6-6; D remains unclear. V lost 7 bases, J lost 0 bases, and 6 bases lay in between. The CDR3 has 12 amino acids. CDR1 and CDR2 from the germline V gene are MNHNY and SVGAGI (reference sequence). CDR3 nucleotide sequence: TGTGCCAGCAAGAGGGTGAACACTGAAGCTTTCTTT. This gives the protein CASKRVNTEAFF.

This clone was seen a few times. V is TRBV5-6 and J is TRBJ1-2, with 9 bases lining up with TRBD1. V gave up 0 bases and J gave up 5 bases; unmatched junction bases: 2. The CDR3 sequence is 14 residues long. Germline V gene lookup returns CDR1 SGHDT and CDR2 YYEEEE. The CDR3 here is CASSLAGTGYGYTF. In DNA form, the CDR3 reads TGTGCCAGCAGCTTGGCCGGGACAGGGTATGGCTACACCTTC.

This clone was seen a handful of times. V is TRBV6-2 or TRBV6-3 and J is TRBJ1-4; the D gene is possibly TRBD1 (5 bases). Per the germline V gene, CDR1 is MNHEY and CDR2 is SVGEGT. The CDR3 consists of 15 residues. V lost 0 bases and J 10 bases, leaving 15 bases between the germline ends. CDR3 protein: CASSYSSGFGVKLFF. The CDR3 coding sequence is TGTGCCAGCAGTTACTCTTCAGGGTTCGGCGTAAAACTGTTTTTT.

The gene calls are TRBV6-6 and TRBJ2-7; D gene uncertain. Deletions cut 5 bases from V and 7 bases from J, with 9 bases between. This CDR3 region has 11 residues. Germline CDR1 MNHNY, CDR2 SVGAGI (reference sequence). The CDR3 reads CASSPLGEQYF. CDR3 nucleotide sequence: TGTGCCAGCAGTCCCTTAGGTGAGCAGTACTTC.

A few counts support this clone. The chain recombines TRBV7-9 with TRBJ1-1; D might be TRBD1 (5 bases). Germline assignment: CDR1 SEHNR and CDR2 FQNEAQ (reference sequence). CDR3 length: 14 amino acids. Trimming removed 0 bases at V and 5 bases at J, with 10 bases between. CDR3 amino acids: CASSLASRGTEAFF. The CDR3 DNA is TGTGCCAGCAGCTTAGCGTCTCGGGGGACTGAAGCTTTCTTT.

The chain uses TRBV3-1 (or the pseudogene TRBV3-2) and TRBJ2-2, with unresolved D. The V end lost 0 bases, the J end lost 6 bases, and 2 bases lay between the germline ends. The germline V gene has CDR1 LGHDT and CDR2 YNNKEL (reference sequence). There are 12 residues in the CDR3. CDR3 amino acids: CASSQDSGELFF. CDR3 nucleotide sequence: TGTGCCAGCAGCCAAGACTCCGGGGAGCTGTTTTTT.

The chain combines TRBV19 with TRBJ1-2; D is uncertain. The CDR3 covers 15 residues. The V end lost 1 base, the J end lost 3 bases, and 12 bases lay between the germline ends. CDR1 is LNHDA, CDR2 SQIVND, per germline (reference sequence). CDR3 nucleotide sequence: TGTGCCAGTAGTATAGTAGCACAGAGAGACTATGGCTACACCTTC. It translates to CASSIVAQRDYGYTF.

This rearrangement joins TRBV6-5 to TRBJ1-2, with 8 bases fitting TRBD1. Per the germline V gene, CDR1 is MNHEY and CDR2 is SVGAGI. Germline trimming cut 6 bases from V and 7 bases from J; bases unmatched to any gene: 10. CDR3 length equals 14 residues. The CDR3 spells CASRQRQGASGYTF. The CDR3 coding sequence is TGTGCCAGCAGGCAAAGGCAGGGGGCAAGTGGCTACACCTTC.

V gene TRBV3-1 (or the pseudogene TRBV3-2) combines with J gene TRBJ1-6; D uncertain. Germline loops: CDR1 LGHDT, CDR2 YNNKEL (reference sequence). V was trimmed by 2 bases and J by 6 bases, leaving 8 bases between them. The length of the CDR3 is 14 residues. CDR3 protein: CASSQSTLNSPLHF. CDR3 coding DNA: TGTGCCAGCAGCCAATCCACGCTTAATTCACCCCTCCACTTT.

In this sample, this clone is medium-sized. V is TRBV11-2 and J is TRBJ1-1, with D unclear. Per the germline V gene, CDR1 is SGHAT and CDR2 is FQNNGV. V was clipped by 2 bases and J by 8 bases, with 12 bases between them. The CDR3 totals 13 residues. The CDR3 sequence is CASSLRSGIEAFF. DNA of the CDR3: TGTGCCAGCAGCTTAAGGTCAGGAATAGAAGCTTTCTTT.

This clone was seen a few times. At the DNA level, this CDR3 is encoded by other sequences in the same sample as well. This chain joins TRBV5-5 and TRBJ1-4; possibly TRBD1 for D (6 bases). Germline CDR1 and CDR2: SGHKS and YYEKEE (reference sequence). This CDR3 comprises 12 residues. The V end was cut by 2 bases, the J end by 8 bases, with 7 bases between. DNA of the CDR3: TGTGCCAGCAGCTTCAGGGGCGAAAAACTGTTTTTT. Its protein is CASSFRGEKLFF. Variable domain in full (rest from reference TRBV5-5 and TRBJ1-4): DAGVTQSPTHLIKTRGQQVTLRCSPISGHKSVSWYQQVLGQGPQFIFQYYEKEERGRGNFPDRFSARQFPNYSSELNVNALLLGDSALYLCASSFRGEKLFFGSGTQLSVL.

DNA of the CDR3: TGTGCCAGCAGCTTGACGGGACAGGCTTCCTACGAGCAGTACTTC. Translated: CASSLTGQASYEQYF. The chain uses TRBV5-5 and TRBJ2-7; 8 nucleotides match TRBD1. Germline assignment: CDR1 SGHKS and CDR2 YYEKEE (reference sequence). This CDR3 spans 15 amino acids. After removal of 1 base from V and 1 base from J, the junction contained 4 bases not matched to a gene. The full variable domain, in which reference TRBV5-5 and TRBJ2-7 provide the parts outside the CDR3, is DAGVTQSPTHLIKTRGQQVTLRCSPISGHKSVSWYQQVLGQGPQFIFQYYEKEERGRGNFPDRFSARQFPNYSSELNVNALLLGDSALYLCASSLTGQASYEQYFGPGTRLTVT.

This clone was observed a few times. The CDR3, as DNA: TGTGCCAGCAGCTTATTCCCTCGACAATTCACAGATACGCAGTATTTT. This translates into CASSLFPRQFTDTQYF. The chain combines TRBV5-6 with TRBJ2-3; D is undetermined. Trimming removed 2 bases at V and 2 bases at J, with 15 bases between. The germline gives CDR1 SGHDT, CDR2 YYEEEE. The CDR3 is 16 residues long.

The chain couples TRBV21-1 to TRBJ1-2; TRBD1, the table's D call, lacks a check against the DNA. TRBV21-1 represents a pseudogene. There are 13 residues in the CDR3. This chain's CDR3 is CASSGRPGDCYTF. For the CDR3, the DNA is TGTGCCAGCAGCGGCCGCCCAGGGGATTGCTACACCTTC.

The chain carries TRBV3-1 (or the pseudogene TRBV3-2) and TRBJ2-5; TRBD2 aligns across 11 bases. The CDR3 length is 17 residues. Germline-derived CDR1 and CDR2 are LGHDT and YNNKEL (reference sequence). Germline trimming cut 4 bases from V and 5 bases from J; bases unmatched to any gene: 12. CDR3 nucleotide sequence: TGTGCCAGCAGCCCCGGGGTAGCGGGGGGGCCCAGGGAGACCCAGTACTTC. The encoded protein is CASSPGVAGGPRETQYF.

This chain joins TRBV3-1 (or the pseudogene TRBV3-2) and TRBJ1-3, with a possible D match to TRBD1 (6 bases). The V and J ends lost 1 base and 2 bases respectively, with 12 bases between them. The germline CDR1 and CDR2 sequences are LGHDT and YNNKEL (reference sequence). The CDR3 is 16 amino acids. CDR3 loop: CASSQGVRGAGNTIYF. In DNA, the CDR3 is TGTGCCAGCAGCCAAGGAGTAAGGGGGGCTGGAAACACCATATATTTT.

V usage is TRBV6-5 and J usage is TRBJ1-1; 9 positions match TRBD1. The germline V gene has CDR1 MNHEY and CDR2 SVGAGI. This CDR3 is built from 14 residues. The J segment lost 4 bases and the V segment lost 11 bases, leaving 11 bases of the junction unmatched. CDR3 in DNA: TGTGCCCTCCGTCCCGGGACAGGGCTCACTGAAGCTTTCTTT. This translates into CALRPGTGLTEAFF.